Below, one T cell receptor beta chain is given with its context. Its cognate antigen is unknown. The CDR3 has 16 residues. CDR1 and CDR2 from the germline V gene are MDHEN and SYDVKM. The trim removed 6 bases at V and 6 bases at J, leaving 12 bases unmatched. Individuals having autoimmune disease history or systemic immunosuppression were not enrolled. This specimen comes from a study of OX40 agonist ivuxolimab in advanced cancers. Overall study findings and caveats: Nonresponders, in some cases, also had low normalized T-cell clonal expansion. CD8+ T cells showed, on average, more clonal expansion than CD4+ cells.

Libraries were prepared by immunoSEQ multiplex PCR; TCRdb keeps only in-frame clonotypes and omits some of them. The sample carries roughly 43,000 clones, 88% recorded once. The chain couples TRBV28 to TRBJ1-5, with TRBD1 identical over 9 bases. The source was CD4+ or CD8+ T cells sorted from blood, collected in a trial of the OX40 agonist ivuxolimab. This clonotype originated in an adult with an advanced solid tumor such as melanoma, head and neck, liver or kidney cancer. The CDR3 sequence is CASSTPGQGGGQPQHF. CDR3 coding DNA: TGTGCCAGCAGCACCCCGGGACAGGGCGGGGGTCAGCCCCAGCATTTT.